This TCR beta chain emerged from a study of neurological immune-mediated disorders. Study findings and constraints: The study found the most TCR clonal expansion in HTLV-1-associated myelopathy and the least in multiple sclerosis, below healthy controls.

Healthy controls were blood bank volunteers in Maryland, USA. The study built unsorted libraries from 2 million PBMCs kept at -80 C. This clonotype was recorded at least ten times. The antigen is not known. Looked up from germline, CDR1 is SGHVS and CDR2 is FQNEAQ. V dropped 1 base and J dropped 3; count of bases not matched to a gene: 11. The CDR3 runs to 17 residues. Synthesis of cDNA was accomplished via 5'RACE employing 10-nucleotide random UMIs. TCRdb independently ran MiXCR on the 5' RACE reads; one entry per CDR3 protein. Of roughly 60,000 distinct CDR3 sequences listed, approximately 10% are singletons.

This sequence joins TRBV7-8 and TRBJ2-7; TRBD1 matches at 8 bases. The sequencing input was PBMCs. The sequence was collected from a man in his 60s in good health. For the CDR3, the DNA is TGTGCCAGCAGCTTAGAATGGGATTCAGACAGGGGCTACGAGCAGTACTTC. Translation: CASSLEWDSDRGYEQYF.